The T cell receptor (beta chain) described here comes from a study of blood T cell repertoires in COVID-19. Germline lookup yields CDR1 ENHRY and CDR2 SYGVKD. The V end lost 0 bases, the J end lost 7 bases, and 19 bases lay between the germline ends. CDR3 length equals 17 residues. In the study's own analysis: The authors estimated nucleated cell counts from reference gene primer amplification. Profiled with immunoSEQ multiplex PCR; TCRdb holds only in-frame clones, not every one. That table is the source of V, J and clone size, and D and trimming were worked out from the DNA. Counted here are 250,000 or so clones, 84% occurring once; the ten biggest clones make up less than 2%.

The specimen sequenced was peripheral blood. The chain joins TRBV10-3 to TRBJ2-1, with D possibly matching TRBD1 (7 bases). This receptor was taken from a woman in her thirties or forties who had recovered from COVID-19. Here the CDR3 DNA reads TGTGCCATCAGTGAGTCTGGCGGGGACAGCAGTCGGAATGAGCAGTTCTTC. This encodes CAISESGGDSSRNEQFF.